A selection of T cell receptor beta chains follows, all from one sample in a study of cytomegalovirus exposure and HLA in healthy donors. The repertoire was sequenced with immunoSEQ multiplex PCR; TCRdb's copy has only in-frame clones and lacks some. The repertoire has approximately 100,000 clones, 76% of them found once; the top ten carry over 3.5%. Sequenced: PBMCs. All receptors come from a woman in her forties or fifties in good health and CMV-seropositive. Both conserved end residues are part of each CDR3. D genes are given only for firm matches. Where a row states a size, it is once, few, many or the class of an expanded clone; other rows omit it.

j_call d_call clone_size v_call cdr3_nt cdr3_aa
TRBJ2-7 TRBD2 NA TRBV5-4 TGTGCCAGCAGGTTGAGCGGGGGCGAGCAGTACTTC CASRLSGGEQYF
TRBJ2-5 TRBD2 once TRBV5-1 TGCGCCAGCAGCTTGGTCCTAGCGGGAGGCCAAGAGACCCAGTACTTC CASSLVLAGGQETQYF
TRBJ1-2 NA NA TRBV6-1 TGTGCCAGCAGTTATTCGGGGGATGGCTACACCTTC CASSYSGDGYTF
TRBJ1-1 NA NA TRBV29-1 TGCAGCGTTGGAGGACTTGGGAACACTGAAGCTTTCTTT CSVGGLGNTEAFF
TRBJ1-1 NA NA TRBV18 TGTGCCAGCTCACCATCGCGGCAGAACACTGAAGCTTTCTTT CASSPSRQNTEAFF
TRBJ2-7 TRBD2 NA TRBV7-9 TGTTCCACAGGGGAACTAGCGGGGTTCGAGCAGTACTTC CSTGELAGFEQYF
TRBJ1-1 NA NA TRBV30 TGTGCCTGGAGTCCGACGACAGGCTTGAGGACTGAAGCTTTCTTT CAWSPTTGLRTEAFF
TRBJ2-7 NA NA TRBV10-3 TGTGCCATCAGGGGGGCCCGTAGGGACGGATCCTACGAGCAGTACTTC CAIRGARRDGSYEQYF
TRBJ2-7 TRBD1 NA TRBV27 TGTGCCAGCAGTTTACAGGGGGCCAACTACGAGCAGTACTTC CASSLQGANYEQYF
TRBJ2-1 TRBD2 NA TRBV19 TGTGCCAGTAAGGCGGGAGCTATGTACAATGAGCAGTTCTTC CASKAGAMYNEQFF
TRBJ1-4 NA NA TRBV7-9 TGTGCCAGCAGCAATGGACAGTTTAATGAAAAACTGTTTTTT CASSNGQFNEKLFF
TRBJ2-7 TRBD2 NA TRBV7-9 TGTGCCAGCAGTGTGGAGGGCGGGAGCTACGAGCAGTACTTC CASSVEGGSYEQYF
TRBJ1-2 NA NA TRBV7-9 TGTGCCAGCAGCCCGGGACTCCTAAACTATGGCTACACCTTC CASSPGLLNYGYTF
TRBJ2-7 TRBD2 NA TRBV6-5 TGTGCCAGCAGTTACCAAGTGGGAGGGCCATACGAGCAGTACTTC CASSYQVGGPYEQYF
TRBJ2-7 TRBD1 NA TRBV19 TGTGCCAGTAGTATAGGAAGTGCCGGGACAGGGTTCTACGAGCAGTACTTC CASSIGSAGTGFYEQYF
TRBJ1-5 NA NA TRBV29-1 TGCAGCGTCACTACGGGAGGTGGCAATCAGCCCCAGCATTTT CSVTTGGGNQPQHF
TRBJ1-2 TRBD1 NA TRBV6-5 TGTGCCAGCAGTTACTACCCTGGGACAGGGAATGGCTACACCTTC CASSYYPGTGNGYTF
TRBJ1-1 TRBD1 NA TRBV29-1 TGCAGCGCACGGGGCGGACAGGGTAATGGGGGAGCTTTCTTT CSARGGQGNGGAFF
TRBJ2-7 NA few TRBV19 TGTGCCAGTAGTATTTACCCCGCCGGAGGGGAAACCTACGAGCAGTACTTC CASSIYPAGGETYEQYF
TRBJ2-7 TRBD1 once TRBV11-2 TGTGCCAGCAGCTCACCGGGACAGGATACCTACGAGCAGTACTTC CASSSPGQDTYEQYF
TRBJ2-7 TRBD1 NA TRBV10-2 TGCGCCAGCACAGGACAGGGAACCTACGAGCAGTACTTC CASTGQGTYEQYF
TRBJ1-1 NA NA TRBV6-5 TGTGCCAGCAGTAATTCTCCTATGAACACTGAAGCTTTCTTT CASSNSPMNTEAFF
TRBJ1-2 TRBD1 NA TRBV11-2 TGTGCCAGCAGCTTATTCCCCGGACAGGCTGACTATGGCTACACCTTC CASSLFPGQADYGYTF
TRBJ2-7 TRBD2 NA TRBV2 TGTGCCAGCAGCCCTCCGACTAGCCCCTACGAGCAGTACTTC CASSPPTSPYEQYF
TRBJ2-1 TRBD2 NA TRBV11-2 TGTGCCAGCAGCCCACCTAGCGGGGGGGCCGGGTGGAATGAGCAGTTCTTC CASSPPSGGAGWNEQFF
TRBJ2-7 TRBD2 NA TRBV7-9 TGTTCCAGCGGGGTGTCGGGGGAGCAGTACTTC CSSGVSGEQYF
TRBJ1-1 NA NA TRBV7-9 TGTGCCAGCAGCTTAGAAGGGGCGAACACTGAAGCTTTCTTT CASSLEGANTEAFF
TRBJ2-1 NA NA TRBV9 TGTGCCAGCAGCGTAGTCGAGAATGAGCAGTTCTTC CASSVVENEQFF
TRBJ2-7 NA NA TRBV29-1 TGCAGCGTTGAACAGTACGAGCAGTACTTC CSVEQYEQYF
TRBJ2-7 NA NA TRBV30 TGTGCCTGGAATCGGTTGGAGGGGGCAGGCGACGAGCAGTACTTC CAWNRLEGAGDEQYF
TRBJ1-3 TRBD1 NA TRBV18 TGTGCCAGCTCACCCCAGGGGGGCGCCGGAAACACCATATATTTT CASSPQGGAGNTIYF
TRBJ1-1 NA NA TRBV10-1 TGCGCCAGCAGCGGCGGGGGACCTAGGAACACTGAAGCTTTCTTT CASSGGGPRNTEAFF
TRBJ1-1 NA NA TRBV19 TGTGCCAGTAACGGGGTTATGAACACTGAAGCTTTCTTT CASNGVMNTEAFF